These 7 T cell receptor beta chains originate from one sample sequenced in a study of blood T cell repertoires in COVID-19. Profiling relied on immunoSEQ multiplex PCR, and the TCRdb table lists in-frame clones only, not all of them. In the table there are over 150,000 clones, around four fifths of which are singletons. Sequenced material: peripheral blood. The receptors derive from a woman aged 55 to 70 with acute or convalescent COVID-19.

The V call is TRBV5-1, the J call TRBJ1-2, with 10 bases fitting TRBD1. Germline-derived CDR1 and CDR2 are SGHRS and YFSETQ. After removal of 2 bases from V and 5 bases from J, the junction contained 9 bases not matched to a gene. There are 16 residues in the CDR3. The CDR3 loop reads CASSFLGTGDGYGYTF. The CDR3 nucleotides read TGCGCCAGCAGCTTTCTCGGGACAGGGGACGGATATGGCTACACCTTC.

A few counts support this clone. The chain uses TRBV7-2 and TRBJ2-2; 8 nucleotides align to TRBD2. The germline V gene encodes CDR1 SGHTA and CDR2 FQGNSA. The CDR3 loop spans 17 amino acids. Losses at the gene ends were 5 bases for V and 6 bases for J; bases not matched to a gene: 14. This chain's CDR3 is CASSQGARGAGAGELFF. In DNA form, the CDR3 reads TGTGCCAGCAGCCAGGGCGCGCGGGGGGCAGGTGCCGGGGAGCTGTTTTTT.

CDR3 loop: CASSIATSGLETQYF. Written as DNA, the CDR3 is TGTGCCAGTAGTATAGCGACTAGCGGACTAGAGACCCAGTACTTC. V is TRBV19 and J is TRBJ2-5; 9 bases match TRBD2. The J segment lost 4 bases and the V segment lost 1 base, leaving 4 bases of the junction unmatched. The germline V gene has CDR1 LNHDA and CDR2 SQIVND (reference sequence). The CDR3 spans 15 residues.

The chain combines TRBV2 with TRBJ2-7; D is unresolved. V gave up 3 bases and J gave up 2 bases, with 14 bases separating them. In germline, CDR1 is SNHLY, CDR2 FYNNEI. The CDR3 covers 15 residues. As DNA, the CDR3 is TGTGCCAGCAGTGAGGGCCGTCCCTCTGCCTACGAGCAGTACTTC. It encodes CASSEGRPSAYEQYF. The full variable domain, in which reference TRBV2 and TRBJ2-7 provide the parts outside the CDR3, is EPEVTQTPSHQVTQMGQEVILRCVPISNHLYFYWYRQILGQKVEFLVSFYNNEISEKSEIFDDQFSVERPDGSNFTLKIRSTKLEDSAMYFCASSEGRPSAYEQYFGPGTRLTVT.

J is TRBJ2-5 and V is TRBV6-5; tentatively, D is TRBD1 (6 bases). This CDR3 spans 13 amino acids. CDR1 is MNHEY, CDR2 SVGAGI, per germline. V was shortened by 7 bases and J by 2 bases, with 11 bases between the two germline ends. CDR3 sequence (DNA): TGTGCCAGCAAGACAGGACGACAAGAGACCCAGTACTTC. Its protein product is CASKTGRQETQYF.

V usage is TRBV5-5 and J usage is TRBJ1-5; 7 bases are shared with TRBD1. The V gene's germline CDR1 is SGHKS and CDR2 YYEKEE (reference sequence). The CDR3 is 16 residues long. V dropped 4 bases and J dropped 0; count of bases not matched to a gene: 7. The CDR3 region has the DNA TGTGCCAGCAGCCTTCCGGGACAGCTTAGCAATCAGCCCCAGCATTTT. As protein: CASSLPGQLSNQPQHF.

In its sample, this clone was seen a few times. The CDR3 loop is CASSLTESSYNEQFF. Here the CDR3 DNA reads TGTGCCAGCAGTTTAACAGAGAGCTCCTACAATGAGCAGTTCTTC. The J gene is TRBJ2-1, the V gene TRBV6-4, with unresolved D. Trimming shortened V by 5 bases and J by 0 bases, and 11 bases separated the two germline ends. Per the germline V gene, CDR1 is MRHNA and CDR2 is SNTAGT. This CDR3 contains 15 residues.